This record concerns one TCR beta chain sequence. The CDR3 is 13 residues long. V shed 5 bases and J shed 6 bases, with 11 bases lying between them. The germline CDR1 and CDR2 sequences are MNHEY and SMNVEV (reference sequence). Repertoires were generated with immunoSEQ multiplex PCR, while TCRdb's copy carries only in-frame clones and drops some. The top ten clones hold about a tenth of a sample with about 400,000 clones, about 86% of them seen once. This sample stems from a study of blood T cell repertoires in COVID-19. For the study at large: PBMCs, B-cell-depleted T cells, or T cells provided the cDNA or gDNA that made up the material.

Participants spanned ages about 18 to 90 years and resided in around 25 US areas. The sequence was obtained from a woman in her fifties or sixties who had recovered from COVID-19. The rearrangement links TRBV27 to TRBJ1-5; D unclear. The specimen was PBMCs or T cells enriched from blood (not recorded which). CDR3 sequence reads: CASSPGFLQPQHF. The CDR3 DNA reads as TGTGCCAGCAGTCCAGGATTTCTTCAGCCCCAGCATTTT.